This T cell receptor (beta chain) was found in a study of beta chain features in type 1 diabetes. The germline V gene has CDR1 MNHNS and CDR2 SASEGT. There are 15 residues in the CDR3. V lost 2 bases and J lost 9; bases outside the gene matches: 8. The sequenced template was cDNA made from the entire isolated RNA. TCRdb keeps only in-frame clones here, not all; method: immunoSEQ multiplex PCR. The sample lists about half a million clones, approximately 30% seen once, with around 0.065% in the top ten. This clone was observed a handful of times. Antigen specificity is unknown. Study-wide results and limits: Naive, central memory and regulatory TCRB repertoires appeared more similar among patients than healthy donors. There was a possibility that cDNA sequencing over-represented cells with high TCR expression. A moderate, significant TCRB CDR3 shortening appeared in type 1 diabetes across four CD4+ subsets.

A CD45RO/CCR7/CD25/CD127/CD95/CD27 panel sorted naive, central memory, regulatory and stem cell-like memory CD4+ cells. The rearrangement joins TRBV6-1 to TRBJ2-1, with 9 bases that match TRBD2. This clonotype originated in a man between 18 and 29 years old in good health. The material sequenced was naive CD4+ T cells from blood. The CDR3 region is CASSEQVAGVGEQFF. In DNA form, the CDR3 reads TGTGCCAGCAGTGAACAGGTAGCGGGAGTCGGTGAGCAGTTCTTC.